What follows are 5 T cell receptor beta chains derived from one specimen sequenced in a study of regulatory T cells in long-lasting Graves disease. The sample's time point: newly diagnosed GD, antithyroid drugs for less than 3 months. After RNA was extracted from PBMCs, the TCR library was made from it. Libraries of TCR beta came from iRepertoire HTBI primers plus Arm-PCR of CDR3 regions. One entry per CDR3 protein results from TCRdb running MiXCR on the multiplex PCR reads. The table shows 350,000 to 500,000 distinct CDR3 sequences, with about a sixth occurring only once. The same sample was also used in a study of T cells in Graves' hyperthyroidism and ophthalmopathy.

The sample in question was peripheral blood mononuclear cells (PBMCs), obtained at new diagnosis, from a patient treated with antithyroid drugs. These receptors came from a woman aged 25 to 39 with Graves disease.

The rearrangement joins TRBV20-1 to TRBJ2-1; no definite D call. Trimming took 0 bases from V and 3 from J, leaving 15 bases between them. This CDR3 is built from 16 residues. Germline CDR1 and CDR2: DFQATT and SNEGSKA (reference sequence). The CDR3 here is CSARDPGRANYNEQFF. The CDR3 DNA is TGCAGTGCTAGAGATCCCGGACGGGCAAACTACAATGAGCAGTTCTTC.

This chain uses TRBV11-3 with TRBJ1-4; perhaps TRBD1 as D (5 bases). Trimming left V 0 bases short and J 4 bases short, with 9 bases between. CDR1 is SGHNT and CDR2 is YENEEA in the germline V gene. This CDR3 has 15 amino acids. The CDR3 spells CASSLEVGVNEKLFF. The CDR3 coding sequence is TGTGCCAGCAGCTTAGAAGTGGGGGTTAATGAAAAACTGTTTTTT.

This clonotype was observed at least ten times. This chain links TRBV11-2 with TRBJ1-4, with D possibly being TRBD1 (5 bases). V was pared by 1 base and J by 4 bases, with 10 bases between. From germline, CDR1 is SGHAT and CDR2 FQNNGV. CDR3 length: 15 residues. CDR3 nucleotides: TGTGCCAGCAGCTTAGTCGGGGGGGGTAATGAAAAACTGTTTTTT. It specifies CASSLVGGGNEKLFF.

This clonotype was seen at least ten times. The rearrangement joins TRBV11-3 to TRBJ2-7; perhaps D is TRBD1 or TRBD2 (5 bases each). V lost 3 bases and J lost 5, with 8 bases in between. The CDR3 extends over 12 amino acids. The germline V gene encodes CDR1 SGHNT and CDR2 YENEEA. Written as DNA, the CDR3 is TGTGCCAGCAGCTTGGGGGAAGACGAGCAGTACTTC. It encodes CASSLGEDEQYF. Based on the CDR3 plus reference TRBV11-3 and TRBJ2-7, the full variable domain is EAGVVQSPRYKIIEKKQPVAFWCNPISGHNTLYWYLQNLGQGPELLIRYENEEAVDDSQLPKDRFSAERLKGVDSTLKIQPAELGDSAVYLCASSLGEDEQYFGPGTRLTVT.

The chain couples TRBV27 to TRBJ1-2; 7 bases are shared with TRBD1. Germline V gives CDR1 MNHEY, CDR2 SMNVEV (reference sequence). V lost 5 bases, J lost 8 bases, and 8 bases stayed unmatched. This CDR3 has 13 residues. The CDR3 nucleotides read TGTGCCAGCAGTCCCTGGGACAGAAGGGGCTACACCTTC. This gives the protein CASSPWDRRGYTF.